The 32 T cell receptor beta chains below come from one sample, sequenced in a study of cytomegalovirus exposure and HLA in healthy donors. PCR used 60 Vbeta primers and 13 Jbeta primers. The protocol was immunoSEQ multiplex PCR, while the TCRdb copy is restricted to in-frame clones and leaves out a portion. Of roughly 190,000 clones in the sample, 60% to 85% were seen once. What was sequenced was PBMCs. These receptors originate from a female donor in good health and CMV-seronegative.

In nucleotides, the CDR3 is TGTGCCAGCAGACAGGGTAACTATGGCTACACCTTC. Its translation is CASRQGNYGYTF. The chain employs TRBV7-2 and TRBJ1-2; D is perhaps TRBD1 (6 bases). Between the trimmed V and J ends, which lost 6 bases and 1 base, there was a span of 6 bases. Germline V gene sequence: CDR1 SGHTA, CDR2 FQGNSA. The length of the CDR3 is 12 residues.

As to this clone: The junction shows a germline mismatch at one end, possibly a read error. CDR3 sequence reads: CVSVGREDVKTQYF. The CDR3 DNA sequence: TGTGTCAGCGTAGGGCGGGAGGATGTAAAGACCCAGTACTTC. V usage is TRBV28 and J usage is TRBJ2-5, with TRBD2 matching 8 bases. Germline CDR1 is MDHEN and CDR2 is SYDVKM. This CDR3 has 14 amino acids.

The rearrangement joins TRBV5-6 to TRBJ1-6, with D unclear. From germline, CDR1 is SGHDT and CDR2 YYEEEE. The CDR3 sequence is 13 residues long. The V end was cut by 2 bases, the J end by 14 bases, with 14 bases between. The CDR3 loop reads CASSFSVFPTLHF. The CDR3 DNA follows: TGTGCCAGCAGCTTCTCAGTATTCCCCACCCTCCACTTT. Variable domain in full (rest from reference TRBV5-6 and TRBJ1-6): DAGVTQSPTHLIKTRGQQVTLRCSPKSGHDTVSWYQQALGQGPQFIFQYYEEEERQRGNFPDRFSGHQFPNYSSELNVNALLLGDSALYLCASSFSVFPTLHFGNGTRLTVT.

The V gene is TRBV10-2, the J gene TRBJ2-5; 7 bases align to TRBD2. The CDR3 is 15 residues long. Per germline, CDR1 WSHSY and CDR2 SAAADI. Trimming cost V 3 bases and J 1 base; bases outside gene matches: 5. The CDR3 bases are TGCGCCAGCAGTGATTTGGCGGGAGCCCAAGAGACCCAGTACTTC. Protein sequence: CASSDLAGAQETQYF.

The chain combines TRBV5-1 with TRBJ2-7; the match to TRBD2 covers 13 bases. The junction had 5 bases not matched to a gene; V was cut back by 4 bases and J by 4 bases. The CDR3 loop spans 15 amino acids. Germline loops: CDR1 SGHRS, CDR2 YFSETQ. As DNA, the CDR3 is TGCGCCAGCAGCGCGGGACTAGCGGGACCTTACGAGCAGTACTTC. Its translation: CASSAGLAGPYEQYF.

As for this clone: One end of the junction fails to match germline, which may point to a read error. This rearrangement joins TRBV2 to TRBJ2-3, with D possibly TRBD2 on 6 matching bases. CDR3 length equals 14 residues. CDR1 and CDR2 from the germline V gene are SNHLY and FYNNEI. The CDR3 loop reads CASTERTTQNTQYF. As DNA, the CDR3 is TGTGCCAGCACTGAAAGGACTACACAAAATACGCAGTATTTT.

The chain uses TRBV23-1 and TRBJ1-1, with D possibly matching TRBD1 (6 bases). TRBV23-1 is filed as an ORF, its function uncertain. CDR3 length: 14 residues. Trimming took 0 bases from V and 8 from J, leaving 13 bases between them. The CDR3 region has the DNA TGCGCCAGCAGTCAATCACCGACAGGTTTGGAAGCTTTCTTT. Translating it yields CASSQSPTGLEAFF.

The V gene is TRBV5-1, the J gene TRBJ1-2; 8 bases match TRBD1. Germline CDR1 and CDR2: SGHRS and YFSETQ. This CDR3 spans 15 amino acids. V lost 4 bases, J lost 6 bases, and 11 bases stayed unmatched. CDR3 region: CASSLTGGILDGYTF. CDR3 DNA sequence: TGCGCCAGCAGCCTCACAGGGGGGATCCTGGATGGCTACACCTTC.

V and J are TRBV10-3 and TRBJ1-6; D possibly corresponds to TRBD1 (6 bases). Germline CDR1 and CDR2: ENHRY and SYGVKD. V lost 6 bases, J lost 6 bases, and 12 bases lay in between. CDR3 length equals 14 residues. The CDR3 bases are TGTGCCATCAGGAGGGACAATATTAATTCACCCCTCCACTTT. Protein sequence: CAIRRDNINSPLHF.

The CDR3 sequence: CASSLTERYEQYF. Here the CDR3 DNA reads TGTGCCAGCAGCTTGACAGAAAGGTACGAGCAGTACTTC. This chain links TRBV6-1 with TRBJ2-7, with D perhaps matching TRBD1 (5 bases). The CDR3 is 13 residues long. Trimming took off 6 bases at V and 4 bases at J, with 13 bases between the two ends. CDR1 MNHNS and CDR2 SASEGT come from the germline V gene.

This chain uses TRBV18 with TRBJ2-7; TRBD2 might be the D (5 bases). The CDR3 is 14 amino acids. CDR1 and CDR2 (germline): KGHSH, LQKENI. V was clipped by 4 bases and J by 0 bases, with 10 bases between them. The CDR3: CASSRADFSYEQYF. CDR3 in DNA: TGTGCCAGCTCACGGGCGGACTTCTCCTACGAGCAGTACTTC.

The J gene is TRBJ1-5, the V gene TRBV18; the match to TRBD1 covers 7 bases. This CDR3 region has 16 residues. V lost 0 bases, J lost 4 bases, and 6 bases stayed unmatched. CDR1 and CDR2 from the germline V gene are KGHSH and LQKENI. CDR3 residues: CASSPPPGQINQPQHF. For the CDR3, the DNA is TGTGCCAGCTCACCACCCCCGGGACAGATAAATCAGCCCCAGCATTTT.

V usage is TRBV6-1 and J usage is TRBJ1-5; D possibly corresponds to TRBD1 (6 bases). The CDR3 extends over 12 amino acids. V lost 2 bases to trimming and J lost 14 bases, with 13 bases between them. In germline, CDR1 is MNHNS, CDR2 SASEGT. The CDR3 spells CASSEYSRQEHF. CDR3 nucleotides: TGTGCCAGCAGTGAATATTCGAGACAGGAGCATTTT.

This clone appeared many times. The chain links TRBV15 to TRBJ2-6, with D tentatively TRBD1 (6 bases). CDR3 length equals 16 residues. Looked up from germline, CDR1 is LNHNV and CDR2 is YYDKDF (reference sequence). The germline V and J ends were trimmed by 0 bases and 4 bases, with 10 bases remaining between them. DNA of the CDR3: TGTGCCACCAGCAGAGATCAGGGGACCGGGGCCAACGTCCTGACTTTC. Translated: CATSRDQGTGANVLTF. Filled out from reference TRBV15 and TRBJ2-6, the complete variable domain reads DAMVIQNPRYQVTQFGKPVTLSCSQTLNHNVMYWYQQKSSQAPKLLFHYYDKDFNNEADTPDNFQSRRPNTSFCFLDIRSPGLGDTAMYLCATSRDQGTGANVLTFGAGSRLTVL.

This clone was seen more than once but under ten times. The chain is built from TRBV4-1 and TRBJ2-1, with 10 bases aligning to TRBD2. Per germline, CDR1 MGHRA and CDR2 YSYEKL. This CDR3 contains 15 residues. V was pared by 3 bases and J by 5 bases, with 4 bases of the junction left unmatched. The CDR3 bases are TGCGCCAGCAGCCAGAGAGCGGGAGGGAACAATGAGCAGTTCTTC. Its translation is CASSQRAGGNNEQFF.

The chain combines TRBV28 with TRBJ2-7; 8 bases agree with TRBD1. V was clipped by 6 bases and J by 0 bases; unmatched bases: 7. Germline CDR1 MDHEN, CDR2 SYDVKM. This CDR3 is built from 15 residues. CDR3 DNA sequence: TGTGCCAGCAGCTCGGGACAGGTGATCTCCTACGAGCAGTACTTC. Amino acids: CASSSGQVISYEQYF.

The CDR3 DNA sequence: TGTGCCACCTCTGGACAGGGCGGAGGCACAGATACGCAGTATTTT. It translates to CATSGQGGGTDTQYF. The V call is TRBV5-4, the J call TRBJ2-3; 8 nucleotides agree with TRBD1. The CDR3 extends over 15 amino acids. The V segment lost 9 bases and the J segment 1 base; nucleotides outside the gene matches: 10. Germline CDR1 is SGHNT and CDR2 is YYREEE (reference sequence).

J is TRBJ1-1 and V is TRBV9; a weak D match, TRBD1 (5 bases). Germline V CDR1 and CDR2: SGDLS, YYNGEE. With 3 bases removed from V and 1 base from J, the gap between germline ends came to 13 bases. This CDR3 has 15 residues. Written as DNA, the CDR3 is TGTGCCAGCAGCGGCAGGGTCCCGGGGAACACTGAAGCTTTCTTT. Encoded protein: CASSGRVPGNTEAFF.

V gene TRBV7-9 combines with J gene TRBJ2-3; a possible D gene is TRBD1 (6 bases). Germline V gene lookup returns CDR1 SEHNR and CDR2 FQNEAQ (reference sequence). This CDR3 is built from 14 residues. With 4 bases removed from V and 5 bases from J, the gap between germline ends came to 13 bases. CDR3 sequence reads: CASSSTGSLDTQYF. CDR3 DNA sequence: TGTGCCAGCAGCTCCACAGGGTCGTTAGATACGCAGTATTTT.

This chain connects TRBV9 to TRBJ2-7, with unresolved D. The CDR3 totals 14 residues. CDR1 and CDR2 (germline): SGDLS, YYNGEE. V was cut by 0 bases and J by 3 bases, with 10 bases left in between. The CDR3 spells CASSVDPTNYEQYF. CDR3 in DNA: TGTGCCAGCAGCGTAGATCCCACTAACTACGAGCAGTACTTC.

The chain has TRBV11-2 and TRBJ2-1; D remains unclear. CDR3 length: 15 amino acids. Germline V gene lookup returns CDR1 SGHAT and CDR2 FQNNGV. Trimming removed 5 bases at V and 5 bases at J, with 16 bases between. This CDR3 reads CASSPPLTSHNEQFF. In DNA form, the CDR3 reads TGTGCCAGCAGCCCCCCATTGACTTCCCACAATGAGCAGTTCTTC.

This chain connects TRBV23-1 to TRBJ1-2; D gene unclear. TRBV23-1 belongs to the ORF category, with a function that is uncertain. Deletions cut 0 bases from V and 5 bases from J, with 13 bases between. The CDR3 is made up of 15 amino acids. CDR3 DNA: TGCGCCAGCAGTCAATCGTTGGGTTTACAGTATGGCTACACCTTC. It encodes CASSQSLGLQYGYTF.

The rearrangement joins TRBV14 to TRBJ1-2, with TRBD1 as a possible D gene (5 bases). From germline, CDR1 is SGHDN and CDR2 FVKESK. The germline V and J ends were trimmed by 3 bases and 6 bases, with 14 bases remaining between them. The CDR3 sequence is 14 residues long. The CDR3 DNA reads as TGTGCCAGCAGCCATAAAGGATGGGGGGATGGCTACACCTTC. It specifies CASSHKGWGDGYTF.

The CDR3 region is CASSPEDSYYGYTF. The CDR3 nucleotides read TGTGCCAGCAGCCCCGAAGACAGCTACTATGGCTACACCTTC. The V gene is TRBV7-2, the J gene TRBJ1-2; the D gene is possibly TRBD1 (5 bases). The CDR3 is 14 residues long. In germline, CDR1 is SGHTA, CDR2 FQGNSA. The V end lost 5 bases, the J end lost 3 bases, and 13 bases lay between the germline ends.

This clone appeared a few times. The V and J genes are TRBV28 and TRBJ1-1; D is unclear. The CDR3 contains 13 residues. V shed 2 bases and J shed 0 bases, with 4 bases lying between them. Per the germline V gene, CDR1 is MDHEN and CDR2 is SYDVKM. CDR3 DNA: TGTGCCAGCAGTTTAGTCATGAACACTGAAGCTTTCTTT. Its translation is CASSLVMNTEAFF.

V gene TRBV5-5 combines with J gene TRBJ2-1; 8 nucleotides agree with TRBD2. Germline V gene data show CDR1 as SGHKS and CDR2 as YYEKEE (reference sequence). V shed 0 bases, J shed 2 bases, and the junction held 7 bases outside the gene matches. CDR3 length: 17 residues. The CDR3 nucleotides are TGTGCCAGCAGCTTGGCCTCGGACGGGAGGGCCTACAATGAGCAGTTCTTC. This encodes CASSLASDGRAYNEQFF.

V and J are TRBV28 and TRBJ1-1, with no clear D. Germline CDR1 MDHEN, CDR2 SYDVKM. The V gene lost 6 bases and the J gene lost 7 bases, with 9 bases spanning the gap. The CDR3 is 11 amino acids. The DNA for the CDR3 is TGTGCCAGCAGCAAGAGGAGTGAAGCTTTCTTT. It codes for CASSKRSEAFF.

The chain recombines TRBV7-9 with TRBJ2-1; D may be TRBD2 (6 bases). Trimming removed 5 bases from V and 8 bases from J, with 19 bases in between. CDR3 length equals 15 residues. Germline V gives CDR1 SEHNR, CDR2 FQNEAQ (reference sequence). DNA for the CDR3: TGTGCCAGCAGCGGTAGCGGTTGGGATGTTGATGAGCAGTTCTTC. It codes for CASSGSGWDVDEQFF.

This clone has only one observation. This chain joins TRBV28 and TRBJ1-2; the D gene is possibly TRBD1 (5 bases). The length of the CDR3 is 14 residues. Trimming took 2 bases from V and 6 from J, leaving 13 bases between them. Looked up from germline, CDR1 is MDHEN and CDR2 is SYDVKM. The CDR3 DNA follows: TGTGCCAGCAGTTTAGTAGGGGAAGGGAATGGCTACACCTTC. Encoded protein: CASSLVGEGNGYTF.

The rearrangement links TRBV28 to TRBJ2-7, with D possibly matching TRBD1 (5 bases). This CDR3 comprises 16 residues. Germline CDR1 and CDR2: MDHEN and SYDVKM. The ends were cut back, 6 bases at V and 7 bases at J, with 25 bases in the middle. The CDR3 protein is CASSFLGPQGNGEQYF. The CDR3 DNA reads TGTGCCAGCAGCTTCTTAGGGCCTCAGGGAAATGGGGAGCAGTACTTC.

V gene TRBV19 combines with J gene TRBJ2-1; 9 bases line up with TRBD2. CDR3 length: 17 residues. The V segment lost 5 bases and the J segment 0 bases; nucleotides outside the gene matches: 8. Germline values: CDR1 LNHDA, CDR2 SQIVND (reference sequence). CDR3 amino acids: CASSAYGGGASYNEQFF. CDR3 coding DNA: TGTGCCAGTAGTGCTTACGGCGGGGGGGCCTCCTACAATGAGCAGTTCTTC. The full variable domain, with the rest looked up from reference TRBV19 and TRBJ2-1, is DGGITQSPKYLFRKEGQNVTLSCEQNLNHDAMYWYRQDPGQGLRLIYYSQIVNDFQKGDIAEGYSVSREKKESFPLTVTSAQKNPTAFYLCASSAYGGGASYNEQFFGPGTRLTVL.

The chain uses TRBV9 and TRBJ2-5, with 12 bases lining up with TRBD2. The CDR3 runs to 16 residues. Germline V lookup: CDR1 SGDLS, CDR2 YYNGEE. With 4 bases clipped from V and 2 bases from J, the junction kept 6 bases outside the gene matches. CDR3: CASSPGLAGSQETQYF. DNA of the CDR3: TGTGCCAGCAGCCCCGGACTAGCGGGGAGTCAAGAGACCCAGTACTTC.